Below, one TCR beta chain is given with its context. Its antigen is not known. Profiled with immunoSEQ multiplex PCR; TCRdb holds only in-frame clones, not every one. Among around 130,000 clones, 90% were seen once, and the ten largest hold 4% to 4.5%. This record comes from a study of T cell responses to AZD1222 COVID-19 vaccine. Study-wide findings and caveats: Donors, mostly white British, included more females; clonal diversity was possibly underestimated. Once two AZD1222 doses were given, Spike-specific TCR breadth and depth went up. Repertoires were sampled only after the peak T cell response.

The CDR3 is made up of 15 amino acids. Trimming removed 4 bases at V and 8 bases at J, with 17 bases between. Germline values: CDR1 MNHEY, CDR2 SMNVEV (reference sequence). The chain combines TRBV27 with TRBJ1-4; D unclear. The specimen comprised peripheral blood, sampled 28 days after the second dose of the MenACWY control vaccine. The sequence was obtained from an adult who received the MenACWY meningococcal vaccine as a control. CDR3 in amino acids: CASSSRSRDLEKLFF. The CDR3 region has the DNA TGTGCCAGCAGTTCACGTTCCCGAGATCTAGAAAAACTGTTTTTT.